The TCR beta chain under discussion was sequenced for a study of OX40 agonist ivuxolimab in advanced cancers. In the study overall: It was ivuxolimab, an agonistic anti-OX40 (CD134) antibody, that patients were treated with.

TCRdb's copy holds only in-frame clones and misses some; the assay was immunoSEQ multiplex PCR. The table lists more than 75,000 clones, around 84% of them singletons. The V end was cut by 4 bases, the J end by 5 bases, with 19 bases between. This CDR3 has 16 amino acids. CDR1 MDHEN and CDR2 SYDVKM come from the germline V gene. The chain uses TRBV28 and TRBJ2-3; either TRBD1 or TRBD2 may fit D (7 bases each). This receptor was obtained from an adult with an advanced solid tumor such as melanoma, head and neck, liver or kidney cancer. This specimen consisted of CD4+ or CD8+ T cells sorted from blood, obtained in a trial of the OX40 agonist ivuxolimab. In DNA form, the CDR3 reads TGTGCCAGCAGTTCACCCCGATCAGGGGGGGGAGATACGCAGTATTTT. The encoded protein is CASSSPRSGGGDTQYF.